The sample holds many counts of the clone carrying this T cell receptor (beta chain). Its target is unknown. Authors' data handling: Using the CDR3 differences seen across clinicopathological groups, the authors built a distant-metastasis classifier for papillary thyroid cancer, which was meant to discriminate distant-metastatic patients. With MiXCR, TCRdb called clones anew from the PCR reads. The V and J calls come from TCRdb's annotation, not from the publication. The sample includes about 24,000 clones, 13% of them seen just once. The sample belongs to a study of metastatic and nonmetastatic thyroid tumors. The overall study: Thyroid patients, malignant and benign, had repertoires compared across blood and tumor or nodule tissue.

The entire patient cohort was treatment-naive prior to thyroid surgery. V was pared by 0 bases and J by 2 bases, with 4 bases of the junction left unmatched. The CDR3 has 15 residues. Germline V gives CDR1 SGHRS, CDR2 YFSETQ. Notes on the study in general: In both blood and tumor samples, TCR beta diversity was reported significantly higher for malignant than benign nodules.

The TCR originated in a female donor with papillary thyroid cancer or a benign thyroid nodule (not recorded which). Some clones in this sample may be carry-over from other donors' samples. The sequencing sample was made of blood. The V gene is TRBV5-1, the J gene TRBJ1-2; 7 nucleotides agree with TRBD1. CDR3 nucleotides: TGCGCCAGCAGCTTGGCAGGGGGTTCGAACTATGGCTACACCTTC. Protein product: CASSLAGGSNYGYTF.